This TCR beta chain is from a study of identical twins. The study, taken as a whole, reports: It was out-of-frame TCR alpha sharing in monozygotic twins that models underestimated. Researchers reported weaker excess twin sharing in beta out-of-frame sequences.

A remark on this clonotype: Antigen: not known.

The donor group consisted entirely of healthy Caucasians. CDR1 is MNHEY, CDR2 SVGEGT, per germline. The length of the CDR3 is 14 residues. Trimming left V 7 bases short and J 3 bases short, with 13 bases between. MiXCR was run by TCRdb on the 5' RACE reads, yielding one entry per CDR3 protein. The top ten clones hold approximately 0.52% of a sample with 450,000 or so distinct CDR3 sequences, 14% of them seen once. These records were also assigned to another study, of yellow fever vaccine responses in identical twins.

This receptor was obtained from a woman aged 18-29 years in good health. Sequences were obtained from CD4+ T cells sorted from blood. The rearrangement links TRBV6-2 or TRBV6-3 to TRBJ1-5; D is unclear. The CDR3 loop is CASKLQSLNQPQHF. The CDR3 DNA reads TGTGCCAGCAAATTACAGTCACTCAATCAGCCCCAGCATTTT.